This TCR beta chain was identified during a study of T cells in Graves' hyperthyroidism and ophthalmopathy. TCR beta CDR3 region amplification was performed from RNA transcripts. The HTBI primer set was used in a first-round RT-PCR of the TCR CDR3. One entry per CDR3 protein, called by TCRdb with MiXCR from the multiplex PCR reads. Altogether around 400,000 distinct CDR3 sequences are present, roughly 15% being singletons, with the ten largest covering roughly a fifth. The CDR3 has 15 amino acids. Germline values: CDR1 SGHAT, CDR2 FQNNGV. Trimming took 1 base from V and 2 from J; bases not matched to a gene: 3.

Input material: blood. The chain uses TRBV11-2 and TRBJ2-7; TRBD2 agrees at 9 bases. This receptor was identified in a woman aged 60-75 years with Graves' ophthalmopathy. The CDR3 region is CASSLGLAATYEQYF. CDR3 in DNA: TGTGCCAGCAGCTTAGGACTAGCGGCAACCTACGAGCAGTACTTC.